This T cell receptor (beta chain) was captured in a study of PD-1 blockade in classical Hodgkin lymphoma. Data came from immunoSEQ multiplex PCR; TCRdb stores just in-frame clones and leaves some out. The table includes 46,000 or so clones, about three quarters detected once. Study outcomes and limitations: Prior therapy or disease activity may underlie the repertoire differences, whose causes remain undefined.

CDR3 length: 15 amino acids. Germline loops: CDR1 SGHDN, CDR2 FVKESK. V trimming: 1 base; J trimming: 5 bases; junction bases outside the gene matches: 7. To note about this clone: Antigen specificity is unknown.

Each of the patients experienced relapse following autologous stem cell transplantation, and their brentuximab vedotin exposure differed. The chain combines TRBV14 with TRBJ1-2, with TRBD1 matching 7 bases. The sequenced sample was peripheral blood mononuclear cells (PBMCs), obtained at baseline. The sequence was obtained from a human donor with classical Hodgkin lymphoma. This CDR3 is CASSQVAGGVYGYTF. CDR3 in DNA: TGTGCCAGCAGCCAAGTGGCAGGGGGTGTATATGGCTACACCTTC.